This section outlines one TCR beta chain sequence together with its context. Per germline, CDR1 MNHEY and CDR2 SVGAGI. Trimming pared 5 bases from V and 0 bases from J, leaving 5 bases between. CDR3 size: 13 residues. The method was immunoSEQ multiplex PCR; TCRdb's version includes in-frame clones alone and lacks a portion of them. The table lists over 400,000 clones, roughly nine tenths of them singletons. Treatment of the sample: 19 received Ad26.COV2.S at low or high dose, single or two shots; about 5 received placebo; per-sample allocation not given. Sampling occurred on day 63 after the first vaccine or placebo injection. This sample stems from a study of Ad26.COV2.S vaccination and SARS-CoV-2 variants.

This TCR derives from a person between 18 and 60 years old who received the Ad26.COV2.S COVID-19 vaccine or a placebo. This chain joins TRBV6-5 and TRBJ2-1; D remains ambiguous. Here the sequenced sample was peripheral blood, taken in a trial of Ad26.COV2.S vaccine versus placebo. The CDR3 region has the DNA TGTGCCAGCAGTCCCGGCTCCTACAATGAGCAGTTCTTC. It yields the protein CASSPGSYNEQFF.